This T cell receptor (beta chain) comes out of a study of regulatory T cells in long-lasting Graves disease. The CDR3 totals 13 residues. CDR1 is SGHTA and CDR2 is FQGNSA in the germline V gene. With 3 bases removed from V and 3 bases from J, the gap between germline ends came to 6 bases. As to time point: newly diagnosed GD, antithyroid drugs for less than 3 months. After RNA was extracted from PBMCs, the TCR library was made from it. Arm-PCR of CDR3 regions with iRepertoire HTBI primers generated TCR beta libraries. TCRdb reanalysed the multiplex PCR reads using MiXCR and keeps one entry per CDR3 protein. This sample has roughly 560,000 distinct CDR3 sequences, with 15% to 20% found just once. These data also formed part of another study, on T cells in Graves' hyperthyroidism and ophthalmopathy.

V usage is TRBV7-2 and J usage is TRBJ1-3; D gene unclear. This receptor was taken from a woman aged 40-60 years with Graves disease. The sequencing here drew on peripheral blood mononuclear cells (PBMCs), taken at new diagnosis, from a patient treated with antithyroid drugs. Written as DNA, the CDR3 is TGTGCCAGCAGCTTCCCCGGTGGAAACACCATATATTTT. Its protein product is CASSFPGGNTIYF.